This TCR beta chain was identified during a study of T-cell memory formation after mild COVID-19. This CDR3 is 14 amino acids long. The V and J ends lost 5 bases and 3 bases, in that order; junction bases with no gene match: 9. Per the germline V gene, CDR1 is DFQATT and CDR2 is SNEGSKA (reference sequence). Each CDR3 protein is one row after TCRdb ran MiXCR on the 5' RACE reads. The sample lists under 650,000 distinct CDR3 sequences; roughly 17% were seen once. This clonotype originated in an adult woman who had mild COVID-19 (a few samples of this study predate the infection). Cell type and time point are not known. The sample was PBMCs or a T cell subset sorted from them (not recorded which). The rearrangement uses TRBV20-1 and TRBJ2-7; 8 bases align to TRBD2. DNA of the CDR3: TGCAGTGCTCTAGCCGGGACTAGTGTCTACGAGCAGTACTTC. Protein: CSALAGTSVYEQYF.